There are many counts of the clone carrying this TCR beta chain. Antigen specificity is unknown. The data derive from a study of T-cell memory formation after mild COVID-19. The V end was cut by 2 bases, the J end by 5 bases, with 1 base between. The CDR3 length is 12 residues. Findings and limits, study-wide: The CD4+ clones that contracted clustered mainly within CM and EM, and the CD8+ clones concentrated in EMRA. CD4/CD8 balance characterized clones contracting day 15 to 85, and CD4+ skew characterized later expanders. Detection of some responders pre-infection suggested pre-existing cross-reactive memory T cells participated.

TCRdb reprocessed the 5' RACE reads with MiXCR, giving one entry per CDR3 protein. The table lists a few hundred thousand distinct CDR3 sequences, 16% of them singletons, with roughly 21% in the top ten. The genes are TRBV12-3 or TRBV12-4 and TRBJ1-6; D remains unclear. This clonotype was obtained from a man younger than 30 who had mild COVID-19 (a few samples of this study predate the infection). Cell type and time point are not known. What was sequenced was PBMCs or a T cell subset sorted from them (not recorded which). CDR3 sequence reads: CASSLNNSPLHF. The CDR3 DNA is TGTGCCAGCAGTTTAAATAATTCACCCCTCCACTTT.